In this sample, the clone carrying this T cell receptor (beta chain) turned up a few times. Its antigen is unidentified. This record comes from a study of T cell repertoires in cytomegalovirus infection. Study-wide background: Public TCR beta signatures indicated both CMV infection and matching HLA type.

TCRdb independently ran MiXCR on the reads; one entry per CDR3 protein. This sample has approximately 110,000 distinct CDR3 sequences, with about 32% found just once. The TCR comes from a human donor in good health (CMV status not recorded). Some clones in this sample may be carry-over from other donors' samples. The material was CD8+ T cells from cultured PBMCs, obtained from culture after CMV antigen stimulation.

The CDR3 DNA sequence: TGTGCCAGCAGTTTAGGGCAGGGTCTCGGGGAGCTGTTTTTT. Translated, it gives CASSLGQGLGELFF. J is TRBJ2-2 and V is TRBV27, with D possibly being TRBD1 (5 bases). Trimming cost V 2 bases and J 7 bases, with 11 bases left between them. Germline assignment: CDR1 MNHEY and CDR2 SMNVEV (reference sequence). The CDR3 is 14 amino acids.